Listed here are 8 T cell receptor beta chains from one sample, sequenced in a study of T-cell memory formation after mild COVID-19. TCRdb passed the 5' RACE reads through MiXCR, listing each CDR3 protein once. The profile covers roughly 100,000 distinct CDR3 sequences, with over 10% appearing a single time and around 30% taken by the ten largest. The sample comprised PBMCs or a T cell subset sorted from them (not recorded which). Receptors were obtained from an adult woman who had mild COVID-19 (a few samples of this study predate the infection). Cell type and time point are not known.

This clonotype occurred a few times. One end of the junction is discordant with germline, which a read error may explain. The chain recombines TRBV7-7 with TRBJ2-1, with 7 bases lining up with TRBD1. CDR3 length: 15 amino acids. Germline CDR1 SSHAT, CDR2 FNYEAQ (reference sequence). The CDR3 DNA reads TGTGCTAGCAGCTTAGCGTGGACAGGCAACAATGAGCAGTTCTTC. Protein: CASSLAWTGNNEQFF.

The V gene is TRBV5-4, the J gene TRBJ2-7, with TRBD2 identical over 7 bases. V gave up 4 bases and J gave up 3 bases; unmatched junction bases: 22. CDR1 SGHNT and CDR2 YYREEE come from the germline V gene (reference sequence). The CDR3 sequence is 19 residues long. CDR3 nucleotide sequence: TGTGCCAGCAGCCATGGGGGGGAATCACTTAGAGCCCCGAACTACGAGCAGTACTTC. This sequence encodes CASSHGGESLRAPNYEQYF.

The chain combines TRBV15 with TRBJ1-2; D is possibly TRBD1 (5 bases). The CDR3 is 13 residues long. Germline CDR1 is LNHNV and CDR2 is YYDKDF (reference sequence). The germline V and J ends were trimmed by 5 bases and 8 bases, with 15 bases remaining between them. CDR3: CATSPSGDFGYTF. The CDR3, as DNA: TGTGCCACCAGCCCCTCCGGGGACTTCGGCTACACCTTC.

The table lists this clonotype with a few counts. V is TRBV5-1 and J is TRBJ2-2; D perhaps matches TRBD1 (5 bases). From germline, CDR1 is SGHRS and CDR2 YFSETQ. The CDR3 spans 18 residues. The V end lost 0 bases, the J end lost 9 bases, and 24 bases lay between the germline ends. The CDR3 protein is CASSLGSADRTHRRELFF. The CDR3 region has the DNA TGCGCCAGCAGCTTGGGATCTGCTGACAGAACCCACCGTAGGGAGCTGTTTTTT.

This clonotype was seen only a few times. The J gene is TRBJ2-3, the V gene TRBV12-3 or TRBV12-4; a possible D gene is TRBD2 (5 bases). The CDR3 loop spans 16 amino acids. V dropped 3 bases and J dropped 2 bases, with 15 bases sitting between them. The chain's CDR3 is CASSLVGSEATDTQYF. The CDR3 DNA follows: TGTGCCAGCAGTTTGGTAGGATCGGAGGCCACAGATACGCAGTATTTT.

V gene TRBV29-1 combines with J gene TRBJ2-1; 7 bases are a match to TRBD1. This CDR3 region has 13 residues. Germline CDR1 is SQVTM and CDR2 is ANQGSEA. J gave up 4 bases and V 4 bases, and 4 bases lay outside the gene matches. The CDR3 reads CSVVPRGYNEQFF. As DNA, the CDR3 is TGCAGCGTTGTTCCCAGGGGGTACAATGAGCAGTTCTTC.

This clonotype has just a few counts. CDR3 sequence reads: CASSYSYVNEQFF. For the CDR3, the DNA is TGTGCCAGCAGTTACTCGTACGTCAATGAGCAGTTCTTC. The chain joins TRBV6-5 to TRBJ2-1, with no clear D. The CDR3 covers 13 residues. Trimming cost V 0 bases and J 6 bases, with 6 bases left between them. In germline, CDR1 is MNHEY, CDR2 SVGAGI.

This clonotype was counted at least ten times. J is TRBJ2-5 and V is TRBV6-5; tentatively, D is TRBD2 (6 bases). This CDR3 comprises 15 residues. Germline CDR1 MNHEY, CDR2 SVGAGI. The V end lost 0 bases, the J end lost 4 bases, and 12 bases lay between the germline ends. Here the CDR3 DNA reads TGTGCCAGCAGTTACTCGGGGGGAGTGAGAGAGACCCAGTACTTC. Translated, it gives CASSYSGGVRETQYF.